This T cell receptor (beta chain) was recovered during a study of PD-1 and CTLA-4 blockade in melanoma. Using immunoSEQ multiplex PCR, the repertoire was profiled, and TCRdb retains in-frame clones only, with some absent. The profile shows more than 25,000 clones, approximately 91% of them singletons. Germline CDR1 and CDR2: MRHNA and SNTAGT. The CDR3 extends over 16 amino acids. Unmatched junction bases numbered 12, after V lost 6 bases and J lost 5 bases. V and J are TRBV6-4 and TRBJ2-3, with 9 bases aligning to TRBD2. Here the sequenced sample was CD8+ T cells from peripheral blood, taken before anti-PD-1 treatment. The receptor's source is a human donor with melanoma. The CDR3 sequence: CASSRSGSGGQDTQYF. For the CDR3, the DNA is TGTGCCAGCAGCCGATCGGGTAGCGGGGGCCAAGATACGCAGTATTTT.